Each of the 24 T cell receptor beta chains below was sequenced from the same sample in a study of molecular identifiers for immune sequencing clone quantification. TCRdb redid the calling of the PCR reads with MiXCR, one entry per CDR3 protein. In the table there are about 630,000 distinct CDR3 sequences, about 25% of which are singletons. The sequencing input was naive CD8+ T cells from blood, with Jurkat cell RNA spiked in. Subset meaning: FACS-sorted CD8+CD4-CCR7+CD45RA+ naive T cells. Receptor source: a human donor in good health. Some libraries in this study had Jurkat cell RNA spiked in.

This clonotype has a handful of counts. The genes are TRBV29-1 and TRBJ2-7; D is ambiguous. The CDR3 sequence is 12 residues long. V lost 5 bases and J 0 bases, leaving 8 bases between the germline ends. From germline, CDR1 is SQVTM and CDR2 ANQGSEA. The CDR3 DNA sequence: TGCAGCGTTTTATGCAGCTCCTACGAGCAGTACTTC. Translating it yields CSVLCSSYEQYF.

Regarding this clonotype: A read error may explain this, as a much larger clone is one base away. The chain carries TRBV28 and TRBJ2-3; TRBD2 aligns across 7 bases. The CDR3 runs to 17 residues. CDR1 and CDR2 from the germline V gene are MDHEN and SYDVKM. V shed 3 bases and J 2 bases; nucleotides not matched to a gene: 11. The CDR3 nucleotides read TGTGCCAGCAGTTTGCACGGGGAGGGACCCCACACAGATACGCAGTATTTT. This gives the protein CASSLHGEGPHTDTQYF.

This clonotype was counted many times. The V call is TRBV6-5, the J call TRBJ2-3, with D hard to call. Trimming took 4 bases from V and 4 from J, leaving 9 bases between them. The V gene's germline CDR1 is MNHEY and CDR2 SVGAGI. The CDR3 is made up of 13 amino acids. CDR3 residues: CASSWAGPDTQYF. Written as DNA, the CDR3 is TGTGCCAGCAGTTGGGCTGGACCAGATACGCAGTATTTT.

The J gene is TRBJ2-1, the V gene TRBV11-2; 7 bases align to TRBD2. The trim removed 0 bases at V and 9 bases at J, leaving 20 bases unmatched. CDR1 is SGHAT and CDR2 is FQNNGV in the germline V gene. This CDR3 comprises 19 residues. In DNA, the CDR3 is TGTGCCAGCAGCTTAGAATTTTTTAAGGCGCTAGCGGAATTGAGTGAGCAGTTCTTC. This translates into CASSLEFFKALAELSEQFF.

Details on this clonotype: This clone may be a read error of a much larger clone one base away. The rearrangement joins TRBV28 to TRBJ2-7; D gene unclear. CDR3 size: 11 residues. Germline V gene lookup returns CDR1 MDHEN and CDR2 SYDVKM. The DNA of the CDR3 is TGTGCCACCACATTGAGGCGCGAGCAGCACTTC. Amino acid sequence: CATTLRREQHF.

This clonotype was seen many times. The J gene is TRBJ2-2, the V gene TRBV7-8; no clear D. Trimming stripped 1 base from V and 4 bases from J, with 10 bases between. CDR1 and CDR2 from the germline V gene are SGHVS and FQNEAQ. The CDR3 covers 15 residues. The CDR3 loop is CASSLGQLGTGELFF. In DNA form, the CDR3 reads TGTGCCAGCAGCTTAGGTCAGCTGGGCACCGGGGAGCTGTTTTTT.

This clonotype was counted a few times. The chain uses TRBV5-5 and TRBJ2-7; no reliable D call. CDR1 SGHKS and CDR2 YYEKEE come from the germline V gene (reference sequence). CDR3 size: 15 residues. The V gene lost 4 bases and the J gene lost 3 bases, with 17 bases spanning the gap. DNA of the CDR3: TGTGCCAGCAGCCCCACCATAGACGAGGTCTACGAGCAGTACTTC. Protein: CASSPTIDEVYEQYF.

V gene TRBV12-3 or TRBV12-4 combines with J gene TRBJ1-2, with a tentative D call TRBD1 (5 bases). This CDR3 has 13 residues. Trimming cost V 6 bases and J 13 bases, with 21 bases left between them. CDR3 sequence (DNA): TGTGCCAGCAGCCCGGACCCGGGACCCCTCTTCACCTTC. Its translation: CASSPDPGPLFTF.

This clonotype was found many times. This chain links TRBV12-3 or TRBV12-4 with TRBJ2-2; D is undetermined. V lost 6 bases and J lost 1, with 12 bases in between. The CDR3 length is 15 residues. As DNA, the CDR3 is TGTGCCAGCAGCTCCCCCGGACGGAACACCGGGGAGCTGTTTTTT. Encoded protein: CASSSPGRNTGELFF.

For this clonotype: It may be a read error: a sequence one base away is much more abundant. V is TRBV30 and J is TRBJ2-3; tentatively, D is TRBD2 (5 bases). The CDR3 covers 13 residues. In germline, CDR1 is GTSNPN, CDR2 SVGIG (reference sequence). The CDR3 DNA reads as TGTGCCTGGCACGGGGAGTTCACAGAAACGCAGTATTTT. It is translated as CAWHGEFTETQYF.

The chain joins TRBV30 to TRBJ1-2; D is uncertain. Deletions cut 4 bases from V and 8 bases from J, with 17 bases between. This CDR3 is built from 13 residues. The germline CDR1 and CDR2 sequences are GTSNPN and SVGIG (reference sequence). The CDR3 loop reads CAWMIRALEGYTF. CDR3 DNA: TGTGCCTGGATGATCCGGGCCCTGGAGGGCTACACCTTC.

This clonotype was counted between two and nine times. V usage is TRBV27 and J usage is TRBJ2-1; 8 nucleotides match TRBD2. CDR1 is MNHEY and CDR2 is SMNVEV in the germline V gene (reference sequence). The CDR3 length is 17 residues. Trimming cost V 5 bases and J 0 bases; bases outside gene matches: 9. This CDR3 is CASSRTSGLSSYNEQFF. CDR3 DNA sequence: TGTGCCAGCAGTCGTACTAGCGGACTGAGCTCCTACAATGAGCAGTTCTTC.

This chain links TRBV28 with TRBJ2-7, with TRBD2 identical over 10 bases. This CDR3 spans 15 amino acids. Per the germline V gene, CDR1 is MDHEN and CDR2 is SYDVKM. V lost 5 bases, J lost 5 bases, and 9 bases stayed unmatched. CDR3 protein: CASSHVTSGTHEQYF. The CDR3 region has the DNA TGTGCCAGCAGTCACGTTACTAGCGGGACCCACGAGCAGTACTTC.

V and J are TRBV19 and TRBJ1-2; D ambiguous. V lost 3 bases and J lost 0, with 11 bases in between. Germline-derived CDR1 and CDR2 are LNHDA and SQIVND (reference sequence). The CDR3 contains 15 residues. The CDR3, as DNA: TGTGCCAGTAGTATGGTCGGCGGTACTAACTATGGCTACACCTTC. The encoded protein is CASSMVGGTNYGYTF. Full variable domain (missing parts from reference TRBV19 and TRBJ1-2): DGGITQSPKYLFRKEGQNVTLSCEQNLNHDAMYWYRQDPGQGLRLIYYSQIVNDFQKGDIAEGYSVSREKKESFPLTVTSAQKNPTAFYLCASSMVGGTNYGYTFGSGTRLTVV.

This sequence joins TRBV27 and TRBJ2-7; 10 bases map to TRBD1. CDR3 size: 15 residues. Trimming removed 3 bases from V and 4 bases from J; junction bases left unmatched: 6. Germline loops: CDR1 MNHEY, CDR2 SMNVEV (reference sequence). CDR3 amino acids: CASSFRQGALYEQYF. For the CDR3, the DNA is TGTGCCAGCAGTTTTAGACAGGGGGCATTGTACGAGCAGTACTTC.

The rearrangement uses TRBV10-3 and TRBJ2-7; TRBD1 agrees at 10 bases. The CDR3 covers 12 residues. With 8 bases clipped from V and 6 bases from J, the junction kept 4 bases outside the gene matches. CDR1 ENHRY and CDR2 SYGVKD come from the germline V gene. CDR3 DNA sequence: TGTGCCATCCGGGACAGGGGCAGCGAGCAGTACTTC. Protein: CAIRDRGSEQYF.

This clonotype showed up many times. The chain recombines TRBV29-1 with TRBJ2-5; TRBD2 aligns across 11 bases. V shed 2 bases, J shed 2 bases, and the junction held 4 bases outside the gene matches. The CDR3 spans 15 residues. Germline V gene sequence: CDR1 SQVTM, CDR2 ANQGSEA. The CDR3 DNA sequence: TGCAGCGTTGAATTCGCTAGCGGGAGGCAAGAGACCCAGTACTTC. Its translation: CSVEFASGRQETQYF.

The gene calls are TRBV30 and TRBJ2-4; D is unclear. Looked up from germline, CDR1 is GTSNPN and CDR2 is SVGIG (reference sequence). The CDR3 is 13 residues long. Trimming stripped 3 bases from V and 3 bases from J, with 9 bases between. The CDR3 reads CAWSDGIKNIQYF. The CDR3 DNA reads TGTGCCTGGAGCGACGGAATCAAAAACATTCAGTACTTC. The whole variable domain, filled in from reference TRBV30 and TRBJ2-4, reads SQTIHQWPATLVQPVGSPLSLECTVEGTSNPNLYWYRQAAGRGLQLLFYSVGIGQISSEVPQNLSASRPQDRQFILSSKKLLLSDSGFYLCAWSDGIKNIQYFGAGTRLSVL.

The chain joins TRBV4-1 to TRBJ1-1; D is uncertain. The CDR3 length is 15 residues. In germline, CDR1 is MGHRA, CDR2 YSYEKL. The V and J ends lost 0 bases and 5 bases respectively, with 13 bases between them. The CDR3 nucleotides are TGCGCCAGCAGCCAAGATCAGCGCCGCGGGACTGAAGCTTTCTTT. This translates into CASSQDQRRGTEAFF.

Worth noting for this clonotype: Since a much larger clone is just one base distant, this may be a read error. V gene TRBV6-1 combines with J gene TRBJ2-7, with 9 bases that match TRBD2. Germline CDR1 is MNHNS and CDR2 is SASEGT. This CDR3 is built from 12 residues. CDR3 nucleotides: TGTGCCTGCAGTGAAGCGGGGGGCGAGCAGTACTTC. Amino acids: CACSEAGGEQYF.

This clonotype was detected ten times or more. This chain links TRBV7-9 with TRBJ2-7; D might be TRBD1 (5 bases). From germline, CDR1 is SEHNR and CDR2 FQNEAQ (reference sequence). V was shortened by 0 bases and J by 6 bases, with 12 bases between the two germline ends. This CDR3 is 14 amino acids long. The CDR3 bases are TGTGCCAGCAGCTTAGCCACGCAGGGTATCGAGCAGTACTTC. This gives the protein CASSLATQGIEQYF.

Many counts were recorded for this clonotype. The CDR3 sequence is CASSPSPGVISTDTQYF. As DNA, the CDR3 is TGCGCCAGCAGCCCGAGTCCGGGGGTAATAAGCACAGATACGCAGTATTTT. The chain employs TRBV4-3 and TRBJ2-3; TRBD2 is a possible D gene (6 bases). CDR3 length: 17 residues. Germline lookup yields CDR1 LGHNA and CDR2 YSLEER. Between the trimmed V and J ends, which lost 4 bases and 0 bases, there was a span of 17 bases.

This clonotype was found many times. V is TRBV6-5 and J is TRBJ2-5; D is ambiguous. The germline gives CDR1 MNHEY, CDR2 SVGAGI. The CDR3 is made up of 13 amino acids. Between the trimmed V and J ends, which lost 5 bases and 1 base, there was a span of 8 bases. CDR3 sequence reads: CASSPRPQETQYF. CDR3 bases: TGTGCCAGCAGTCCGAGGCCCCAAGAGACCCAGTACTTC.

The chain is built from TRBV18 and TRBJ2-7, with 10 bases that match TRBD1. V trimming: 6 bases; J trimming: 1 base; junction bases outside the gene matches: 9. The CDR3 has 16 amino acids. The V gene's germline CDR1 is KGHSH and CDR2 LQKENI. The CDR3 nucleotides are TGTGCCAGCTCCCCCCAACCGGGACAGGGGTCCTACGAGCAGTACTTC. The encoded protein is CASSPQPGQGSYEQYF. The variable domain in full, completed from reference TRBV18 and TRBJ2-7, reads NAGVMQNPRHLVRRRGQEARLRCSPMKGHSHVYWYRQLPEEGLKFMVYLQKENIIDESGMPKERFSAEFPKEGPSILRIQQVVRGDSAAYFCASSPQPGQGSYEQYFGPGTRLTVT.